This T cell receptor (beta chain) comes out of a study of PD-1 blockade in classical Hodgkin lymphoma. Time point given: newly diagnosed, previously untreated cHL patient sample. Comparators were PBMCs taken from newly diagnosed, untreated classical Hodgkin lymphoma. The method was immunoSEQ multiplex PCR; TCRdb's version includes in-frame clones alone and lacks a portion of them. This table holds 20,000 to 25,000 clones, 90% to 95% found once. Trimming took 6 bases from V and 3 from J, leaving 5 bases between them. This CDR3 has 11 amino acids. The germline CDR1 and CDR2 sequences are SQVTM and ANQGSEA.

Sequencing input: peripheral blood mononuclear cells (PBMCs). V is TRBV29-1 and J is TRBJ2-2; D unresolved. The TCR originated in a human donor with classical Hodgkin lymphoma. For the CDR3, the DNA is TGCAGCGTCGAGTACACCGGGGAGCTGTTTTTT. The encoded protein is CSVEYTGELFF.